Shown below are 14 T cell receptor beta chains from a single sample sequenced in a study of shared clonotypes between healthy human individuals. Assay used: immunoSEQ multiplex PCR; TCRdb lists only in-frame clones, some missing. The repertoire has roughly 490,000 clones, about 79% of them found once; the top ten carry approximately 13%. Sequenced material: PBMCs. The receptors stem from a woman aged 40 to 55 in good health. Some clones in this sample may be carry-over from other donors' samples.

Comment on this clone: A much larger clone differs from this one at a single base, so this may be a read error. This same CDR3 is encoded by further DNA sequences in the sample. The CDR3 protein is CASSFFSADRGEKLFF. For the CDR3, the DNA is TGTGCCAGCAGCTTTTTCTCCGCGGACAGGGGTGAGAAACTGTTTTTT. V gene TRBV5-6 combines with J gene TRBJ1-4; 9 nucleotides line up with TRBD1. Germline CDR1 is SGHDT and CDR2 is YYEEEE. The CDR3 length is 16 residues. Trimming cost V 2 bases and J 11 bases; bases outside gene matches: 13.

In regard to this clone: Only one base separates this from a far larger clonotype, so it likely reflects a read error. The chain uses TRBV11-3 and TRBJ1-1; D not resolved. This CDR3 region has 13 residues. Germline V gene sequence: CDR1 SGHNT, CDR2 YENEEA. The DNA for the CDR3 is TGTGCCAGCAGCTTAGTTGAGAACACTGAAGCTTCCTTT. Protein: CASSLVENTEASF.

The rearrangement uses TRBV18 and TRBJ2-4; D is possibly TRBD1 or TRBD2 (6 bases each). This CDR3 has 13 residues. The germline V gene has CDR1 KGHSH and CDR2 LQKENI. V was trimmed by 4 bases and J by 5 bases, leaving 9 bases between them. Here the CDR3 reads CASSQGGQNIQYF. The DNA of the CDR3 is TGTGCCAGCTCACAGGGGGGTCAAAACATTCAGTACTTC.

The rearrangement links TRBV15 to TRBJ2-7, with 9 bases lining up with TRBD2. The CDR3 has 17 residues. Unmatched junction bases numbered 12, after V lost 1 base and J lost 5 bases. In germline, CDR1 is LNHNV, CDR2 YYDKDF (reference sequence). CDR3 sequence reads: CATSRGISGSGSDEQYF. The DNA of the CDR3 is TGTGCCACCAGCAGAGGAATTAGCGGGAGTGGATCGGACGAGCAGTACTTC.

The chain combines TRBV7-6 with TRBJ2-2; D not resolved. Between the trimmed V and J ends, which lost 1 base and 1 base, there was a span of 1 base. Looked up from germline, CDR1 is SGHVS and CDR2 is FNYEAQ. This CDR3 is built from 13 residues. DNA of the CDR3: TGTGCCAGCAGCTTAGGGAACACCGGGGAGCTGTTTTTT. Protein sequence: CASSLGNTGELFF.

Worth noting for this clone: This may be a read error: a much more frequent sequence differs by one nucleotide. The rearrangement uses TRBV11-2 and TRBJ2-7; the match to TRBD2 covers 8 bases. J gave up 3 bases and V 7 bases, and 8 bases lay outside the gene matches. The CDR3 runs 14 residues. Germline CDR1 reads SGHAT; CDR2 reads FQNNGV. The CDR3 nucleotides are TGTGCCAGCAACCTTAGCGGGACAAACTACGAGCAGTACTTC. This sequence encodes CASNLSGTNYEQYF. The full variable domain, its missing parts supplied by reference TRBV11-2 and TRBJ2-7, is EAGVAQSPRYKIIEKRQSVAFWCNPISGHATLYWYQQILGQGPKLLIQFQNNGVVDDSQLPKDRFSAERLKGVDSTLKIQPAKLEDSAVYLCASNLSGTNYEQYFGPGTRLTVT.

The rearrangement uses TRBV6-1 and TRBJ2-7, with 10 bases aligning to TRBD2. The CDR3 extends over 15 amino acids. Germline assignment: CDR1 MNHNS and CDR2 SASEGT. V shed 4 bases and J 3 bases; nucleotides not matched to a gene: 6. The chain's CDR3 is CASSVEGLAIYEQYF. The DNA of the CDR3 is TGTGCCAGCAGTGTGGAGGGACTAGCGATCTACGAGCAGTACTTC.

This rearrangement joins TRBV10-3 to TRBJ1-2; maybe TRBD1 (6 bases). Trimming cost V 4 bases and J 4 bases, with 19 bases left between them. Germline V CDR1 and CDR2: ENHRY, SYGVKD. This CDR3 has 16 residues. In DNA form, the CDR3 reads TGTGCCATCAGTGGGCAGGGGACCCTCTCCTTCTATGGCTACACCTTC. Protein: CAISGQGTLSFYGYTF.

This rearrangement joins TRBV28 to TRBJ2-1, with 7 nucleotides matching TRBD2. The CDR3 runs 16 residues. Trimming cost V 7 bases and J 7 bases; bases outside gene matches: 16. Germline V gene sequence: CDR1 MDHEN, CDR2 SYDVKM. CDR3: CASITPGRPRGNEQFF. For the CDR3, the DNA is TGTGCCAGCATCACGCCCGGGAGGCCGCGGGGAAATGAGCAGTTCTTC. The variable domain in full, with the rest retrieved from reference TRBV28 and TRBJ2-1, is DVKVTQSSRYLVKRTGEKVFLECVQDMDHENMFWYRQDPGLGLRLIYFSYDVKMKEKGDIPEGYSVSREKKERFSLILESASTNQTSMYLCASITPGRPRGNEQFFGPGTRLTVL.

V is TRBV5-5 and J is TRBJ1-4; D might be TRBD1 (5 bases). V lost 1 base to trimming and J lost 5 bases, with 6 bases between them. Germline V gene sequence: CDR1 SGHKS, CDR2 YYEKEE (reference sequence). CDR3 length: 13 amino acids. CDR3: CASSLWTNEKLFF. The CDR3 DNA reads as TGTGCCAGCAGCTTGTGGACAAATGAAAAACTGTTTTTT.

A remark on this clone: This CDR3 is also generated by other DNA sequences in the sample. The CDR3 loop is CASSPGNSNQPQHF. The CDR3, as DNA: TGTGCCAGCTCACCAGGGAATAGCAATCAGCCCCAGCATTTT. This chain connects TRBV18 to TRBJ1-5; no clear D gene. The CDR3 spans 14 residues. V lost 2 bases and J lost 0, with 5 bases in between. Germline CDR1 and CDR2: KGHSH and LQKENI.

This clone has only one observation. This chain links TRBV19 with TRBJ1-1; D remains ambiguous. Germline-derived CDR1 and CDR2 are LNHDA and SQIVND (reference sequence). The germline V and J ends were trimmed by 4 bases and 5 bases, with 8 bases remaining between them. This CDR3 has 12 amino acids. CDR3 amino acids: CASSTRLTEAFF. The CDR3 bases are TGTGCCAGTAGTACAAGGCTAACTGAAGCTTTCTTT. Using reference TRBV19 and TRBJ1-1 for the parts outside the CDR3, the full variable domain is DGGITQSPKYLFRKEGQNVTLSCEQNLNHDAMYWYRQDPGQGLRLIYYSQIVNDFQKGDIAEGYSVSREKKESFPLTVTSAQKNPTAFYLCASSTRLTEAFFGQGTRLTVV.

This sequence joins TRBV11-2 and TRBJ2-5, with D possibly matching TRBD2 (5 bases). Germline V gene data show CDR1 as SGHAT and CDR2 as FQNNGV. CDR3 length: 15 residues. V was shortened by 2 bases and J by 1 base, with 11 bases between the two germline ends. For the CDR3, the DNA is TGTGCCAGCAGCTTACAAGCCGGGATCCAAGAGACCCAGTACTTC. Protein sequence: CASSLQAGIQETQYF.

The chain uses TRBV7-8 and TRBJ2-7, with 7 bases that match TRBD1. The CDR3 consists of 12 residues. Germline CDR1 reads SGHVS; CDR2 reads FQNEAQ. J lost 4 bases, V lost 7 bases, and 4 bases had no gene match. The CDR3 nucleotides are TGTGCCAGCAACCCCAGGGGGTACGAGCAGTACTTC. Translated: CASNPRGYEQYF.